The 26 T cell receptor beta chains presented below share a single source sample, sequenced in a study of shared clonotypes between healthy human individuals. The naive CD8 population came from CD45RO-negative cells selected for CCR7, without terminally differentiated effector memory CD45RA+ cells. Generated by immunoSEQ multiplex PCR, the TCRdb table keeps only in-frame clones and is missing some. The sample holds about 600,000 clones, roughly 98% seen once. Sequencing was performed on naive CD8+ T cells sorted from blood. The receptors here all came from a man aged 25-45 years in good health.

In regard to this clone: Other DNA sequences from this sample encode an identical CDR3 as well. V usage is TRBV27 and J usage is TRBJ2-7; the D is unclear. Germline lookup yields CDR1 MNHEY and CDR2 SMNVEV (reference sequence). The V end was cut by 2 bases, the J end by 1 base, with 6 bases between. This CDR3 contains 13 residues. CDR3 coding DNA: TGTGCCAGCAGTTTACGCCAATCCTACGAGCAGTACTTC. Translation: CASSLRQSYEQYF.

The chain combines TRBV7-6 with TRBJ2-7; D is possibly TRBD2 (5 bases). This CDR3 region has 15 residues. Looked up from germline, CDR1 is SGHVS and CDR2 is FNYEAQ. V gave up 1 base and J gave up 2 bases, with 12 bases separating them. CDR3 DNA: TGTGCCAGCAGCTTAGGTGAGGGCCAAACCTACGAGCAGTACTTC. It encodes CASSLGEGQTYEQYF.

V gene TRBV4-1 combines with J gene TRBJ2-7, with TRBD2 matching 7 bases. There are 17 residues in the CDR3. CDR1 MGHRA and CDR2 YSYEKL come from the germline V gene. After removal of 1 base from V and 5 bases from J, the junction contained 14 bases not matched to a gene. The CDR3, as DNA: TGCGCCAGCAGCCAAGGTATAATTGAGCGGGACTTCCACGAGCAGTACTTC. Amino acids: CASSQGIIERDFHEQYF.

This chain joins TRBV27 and TRBJ2-1; tentative D call: TRBD2 (6 bases). Germline V lookup: CDR1 MNHEY, CDR2 SMNVEV (reference sequence). Trimming removed 7 bases at V and 6 bases at J, with 13 bases between. There are 13 residues in the CDR3. CDR3 protein: CASKAGSGNEQFF. In DNA form, the CDR3 reads TGTGCCAGCAAGGCGGGGTCGGGCAATGAGCAGTTCTTC.

This clone was observed a single time. Within the sample, other DNA sequences also encode this same CDR3. This chain joins TRBV5-1 and TRBJ2-7; the match to TRBD2 covers 8 bases. V was clipped by 2 bases and J by 2 bases; unmatched bases: 3. Germline-derived CDR1 and CDR2 are SGHRS and YFSETQ. The CDR3 contains 14 residues. CDR3 residues: CASSLTSGPYEQYF. CDR3 coding DNA: TGCGCCAGCAGCTTAACTAGCGGCCCCTACGAGCAGTACTTC.

Comments on this clone: At the DNA level, this CDR3 is encoded by other sequences in the same sample as well. V usage is TRBV5-8 and J usage is TRBJ2-3, with TRBD1 matching over 8 bases. V lost 2 bases, J lost 0 bases, and 2 bases stayed unmatched. This CDR3 is 15 amino acids long. Germline assignment: CDR1 SGHTS and CDR2 YDEGEE. CDR3 residues: CASSLGQGSTDTQYF. CDR3 bases: TGTGCCAGCAGCTTAGGACAGGGAAGCACAGATACGCAGTATTTT.

V gene TRBV7-9 combines with J gene TRBJ1-1; the D gene is possibly TRBD1 (5 bases). Trimming stripped 5 bases from V and 5 bases from J, with 21 bases between. Germline CDR1 reads SEHNR; CDR2 reads FQNEAQ (reference sequence). The CDR3 has 16 amino acids. CDR3 sequence: CASSITGTPGVTEAFF. The CDR3 coding sequence is TGTGCCAGCAGCATAACCGGGACCCCCGGTGTGACTGAAGCTTTCTTT. The entire variable domain, with the rest obtained from reference TRBV7-9 and TRBJ1-1, is as follows: DTGVSQNPRHKITKRGQNVTFRCDPISEHNRLYWYRQTLGQGPEFLTYFQNEAQLEKSRLLSDRFSAERPKGSFSTLEIQRTEQGDSAMYLCASSITGTPGVTEAFFGQGTRLTVV.

The V call is TRBV9, the J call TRBJ2-7, with D uncertain. Trimming pared 0 bases from V and 4 bases from J, leaving 14 bases between. Germline V gene lookup returns CDR1 SGDLS and CDR2 YYNGEE. The CDR3 totals 15 residues. The CDR3 DNA sequence: TGTGCCAGCAGCGTAGGTCAGCACGGAGCATACGAGCAGTACTTC. Its translation is CASSVGQHGAYEQYF.

CDR3 amino acids: CSAETGGLNEQFF. The CDR3 DNA is TGCAGCGCCGAAACGGGAGGGCTAAATGAGCAGTTCTTC. The chain joins TRBV29-1 to TRBJ2-1; 8 bases line up with TRBD2. Germline CDR1 is SQVTM and CDR2 is ANQGSEA. V lost 7 bases to trimming and J lost 7 bases; unmatched junction nucleotides: 9. There are 13 residues in the CDR3.

This rearrangement joins TRBV4-1 to TRBJ2-7, with 8 bases identical to TRBD2. The germline V gene encodes CDR1 MGHRA and CDR2 YSYEKL. The CDR3 totals 14 residues. J lost 2 bases, V lost 2 bases, and 2 bases had no gene match. CDR3 protein: CASSQPGLAYEQYF. The CDR3 nucleotides are TGCGCCAGCAGCCAACCGGGACTAGCCTACGAGCAGTACTTC.

This chain uses TRBV5-4 with TRBJ1-4, with 8 bases fitting TRBD1. CDR1 and CDR2 (germline): SGHNT, YYREEE (reference sequence). With 3 bases clipped from V and 8 bases from J, the junction kept 9 bases outside the gene matches. The CDR3 extends over 15 amino acids. The chain's CDR3 is CASSSQGQAPEKLFF. Here the CDR3 DNA reads TGTGCCAGCAGCTCCCAGGGACAGGCCCCCGAAAAACTGTTTTTT.

The V and J genes are TRBV9 and TRBJ2-7; D is undetermined. This CDR3 comprises 15 residues. Trimming removed 0 bases from V and 3 bases from J, with 13 bases in between. The germline V gene has CDR1 SGDLS and CDR2 YYNGEE. The CDR3 loop reads CASSVDPLPVYEQYF. In DNA, the CDR3 is TGTGCCAGCAGCGTAGACCCCTTGCCTGTCTACGAGCAGTACTTC.

This clone came up once. The chain is built from TRBV7-3 and TRBJ2-1; 10 bases are a match to TRBD2. The CDR3 contains 18 residues. Germline V gene sequence: CDR1 SGHTA, CDR2 FQGTGA. Trimming took 2 bases from V and 13 from J; bases not matched to a gene: 20. DNA of the CDR3: TGTGCCAGCAGCTTAGTACCGTCTAGCGGGAGTAGAAGGGAGTCCCAGTTCTTC. Its translation is CASSLVPSSGSRRESQFF.

The V and J genes are TRBV13 and TRBJ2-5; D uncertain. CDR3 length equals 14 residues. The germline V and J ends were trimmed by 2 bases and 4 bases, with 11 bases remaining between them. Germline CDR1 PRHDT, CDR2 FYEKMQ (reference sequence). The CDR3 is CASSLMVAPETQYF. The CDR3 region has the DNA TGTGCCAGCAGCTTAATGGTCGCTCCAGAGACCCAGTACTTC.

J is TRBJ2-1 and V is TRBV20-1; D ambiguous. The germline gives CDR1 DFQATT, CDR2 SNEGSKA (reference sequence). Trimming shortened V by 4 bases and J by 9 bases, and 10 bases separated the two germline ends. The length of the CDR3 is 11 residues. CDR3 bases: TGCAGTGCTAAACTTCGTGCTGAGCAGTTCTTC. It encodes CSAKLRAEQFF.

This clone was recorded once. Here the CDR3 DNA reads TGTGCCACCCGGAAAGGACTCTATGGCTACACCTTC. This encodes CATRKGLYGYTF. This chain joins TRBV27 and TRBJ1-2; D is unresolved. V lost 10 bases, J lost 4 bases, and 13 bases lay in between. The CDR3 has 12 amino acids. Germline loops: CDR1 MNHEY, CDR2 SMNVEV (reference sequence).

The chain has TRBV5-1 and TRBJ1-1; D unclear. Trimming stripped 0 bases from V and 3 bases from J, with 15 bases between. This CDR3 region has 16 residues. In germline, CDR1 is SGHRS, CDR2 YFSETQ. CDR3 DNA: TGCGCCAGCAGCTTGGATCTAGAGGGTCGGGACACTGAAGCTTTCTTT. It translates to CASSLDLEGRDTEAFF.

The CDR3 sequence: CATLPDRGAGELFF. CDR3 bases: TGTGCCACTCTTCCCGACAGGGGGGCCGGGGAGCTGTTTTTT. This chain uses TRBV15 with TRBJ2-2; 9 bases line up with TRBD1. Germline CDR1 is LNHNV and CDR2 is YYDKDF (reference sequence). The CDR3 length is 14 residues. V lost 9 bases and J lost 6; bases outside the gene matches: 8.

J is TRBJ2-7 and V is TRBV5-4, with TRBD1 identical over 9 bases. Looked up from germline, CDR1 is SGHNT and CDR2 is YYREEE (reference sequence). Losses at the gene ends were 4 bases for V and 6 bases for J; bases not matched to a gene: 8. The CDR3 is 14 residues long. The CDR3: CASSPGQGSFEQYF. The CDR3 DNA reads TGTGCCAGCAGCCCGGGACAGGGATCGTTCGAGCAGTACTTC.

CDR3 in DNA: TGTGCCAGCAGGTATGGGGGCGGTCGCACTGAAGCTTTCTTT. Amino acids: CASRYGGGRTEAFF. This chain connects TRBV27 to TRBJ1-1; D might be TRBD1 (6 bases). Germline CDR1 MNHEY, CDR2 SMNVEV (reference sequence). Trimming took 6 bases from V and 4 from J, leaving 15 bases between them. This CDR3 is 14 amino acids long.

This sequence joins TRBV5-5 and TRBJ2-1, with no clear D. The CDR3 is 16 amino acids. Germline CDR1 reads SGHKS; CDR2 reads YYEKEE (reference sequence). Trimming left V 6 bases short and J 3 bases short, with 19 bases between. The CDR3 nucleotides read TGTGCCAGCACTGTGAGCTCGGTAACCTTCTACAATGAGCAGTTCTTC. Amino acid sequence: CASTVSSVTFYNEQFF.

This chain uses TRBV7-9 with TRBJ2-1, with D tentatively TRBD1 or TRBD2 (5 bases each). Trimming took off 5 bases at V and 9 bases at J, with 14 bases between the two ends. The germline V gene has CDR1 SEHNR and CDR2 FQNEAQ (reference sequence). CDR3 size: 13 residues. The CDR3 bases are TGTGCCAGCAGCCCCCTGGGGGTTACTGAGCAGTTCTTC. It yields the protein CASSPLGVTEQFF.

V and J are TRBV30 and TRBJ1-2; no clear D. CDR3 length: 12 amino acids. The germline V gene encodes CDR1 GTSNPN and CDR2 SVGIG (reference sequence). The V end lost 1 base, the J end lost 3 bases, and 6 bases lay between the germline ends. The DNA for the CDR3 is TGTGCCTGGAGTGAGGAAGACTATGGCTACACCTTC. Translation gives CAWSEEDYGYTF.

This chain joins TRBV28 and TRBJ2-3, with D possibly being TRBD2 (6 bases). Trimming shortened V by 4 bases and J by 5 bases, and 10 bases separated the two germline ends. In germline, CDR1 is MDHEN, CDR2 SYDVKM. This CDR3 comprises 13 residues. The CDR3, as DNA: TGTGCCAGCAGTTCCGGGGAGGAAGATACGCAGTATTTT. As protein: CASSSGEEDTQYF.

Note on this clone: The same CDR3 also results from other DNA sequences found in this sample. The CDR3, as DNA: TGTGCCAGCAGTTTCTCTGGGGAGCTGTTTTTT. Translated: CASSFSGELFF. This chain joins TRBV27 and TRBJ2-2, with D hard to call. Germline values: CDR1 MNHEY, CDR2 SMNVEV (reference sequence). The CDR3 contains 11 residues. Trimming stripped 3 bases from V and 8 bases from J, with 4 bases between.

V gene TRBV29-1 combines with J gene TRBJ2-7, with TRBD2 matching over 12 bases. Germline V gives CDR1 SQVTM, CDR2 ANQGSEA. This CDR3 region has 13 residues. The V segment lost 4 bases and the J segment 7 bases; nucleotides outside the gene matches: 5. The CDR3 DNA reads TGCAGCGTTGGGCTAGCGGGAGGGACTGAGCAGTACTTC. Translating gives CSVGLAGGTEQYF.